The 4 T cell receptor beta chains listed next were all sequenced from one sample in a study of T cells in Graves' hyperthyroidism and ophthalmopathy. From RNA transcripts, TCR beta CDR3 regions were amplified. Carried out on the TCR CDR3, a first-round RT-PCR used the HTBI primer set. TCRdb independently ran MiXCR on the multiplex PCR reads; one entry per CDR3 protein. The repertoire includes more than 350,000 distinct CDR3 sequences, about 15% of them detected once, and roughly a fifth sits in the top ten. Specimen: blood. The receptors come from a woman in her sixties with Graves' ophthalmopathy.

The chain employs TRBV11-3 and TRBJ1-1, with D hard to call. Germline assignment: CDR1 SGHNT and CDR2 YENEEA. This CDR3 is built from 15 residues. Trimming stripped 4 bases from V and 1 base from J, with 13 bases between. The DNA of the CDR3 is TGTGCCAGCAGCTCCTCATCGGGGTGGAACACTGAAGCTTTCTTT. This codes for CASSSSSGWNTEAFF.

There are many counts of this clonotype. This rearrangement joins TRBV11-2 to TRBJ1-4; D ambiguous. Per germline, CDR1 SGHAT and CDR2 FQNNGV. The CDR3 extends over 15 amino acids. The germline V and J ends were trimmed by 5 bases and 4 bases, with 14 bases remaining between them. The CDR3: CASSVTGVLNEKLFF. The CDR3 coding sequence is TGTGCCAGCAGCGTAACCGGGGTGCTTAATGAAAAACTGTTTTTT.

This clonotype has a count of ten or more. The rearrangement uses TRBV28 and TRBJ1-1; the D gene is possibly TRBD1 (6 bases). V lost 5 bases, J lost 0 bases, and 16 bases lay in between. Germline CDR1 reads MDHEN; CDR2 reads SYDVKM. The CDR3 is made up of 16 amino acids. The CDR3 protein is CASSGGAFLMNTEAFF. DNA for the CDR3: TGTGCCAGCAGTGGGGGCGCCTTTTTAATGAACACTGAAGCTTTCTTT.

This clonotype was seen repeatedly, ten times or more. V usage is TRBV11-2 and J usage is TRBJ1-1; 8 bases align to TRBD1. Germline V gene sequence: CDR1 SGHAT, CDR2 FQNNGV. Unmatched junction bases numbered 6, after V lost 5 bases and J lost 4 bases. This CDR3 has 14 amino acids. The CDR3 reads CASSPDRVVTEAFF. The CDR3 bases are TGTGCCAGCAGCCCGGACAGGGTTGTCACTGAAGCTTTCTTT. The full variable domain, completed using reference TRBV11-2 and TRBJ1-1, is EAGVAQSPRYKIIEKRQSVAFWCNPISGHATLYWYQQILGQGPKLLIQFQNNGVVDDSQLPKDRFSAERLKGVDSTLKIQPAKLEDSAVYLCASSPDRVVTEAFFGQGTRLTVV.